The TCR beta chain under discussion was sequenced for a study of T cell responses to AZD1222 COVID-19 vaccine. Whole-study results and caveats: Among AZD1222 vaccinees, only 5 to 7 were seropositive at baseline. It should be noted that donors were predominantly white British and more often female, and clonal diversity was possibly underestimated. Repertoire sampling happened only post peak T cell response. Spike as a whole was targeted by vaccine-associated CD4 TCRs, dominant at 160-218 and 743-854.

Germline V gene data show CDR1 as SGHRS and CDR2 as YFSETQ. The V segment lost 0 bases and the J segment 4 bases; nucleotides outside the gene matches: 4. This CDR3 has 16 amino acids. Concerning this clone: The antigen remains unidentified.

Sequenced by immunoSEQ multiplex PCR; TCRdb stores in-frame clones only, minus some. The table lists approximately 120,000 clones, around 90% of them singletons. The source of this sequence is an adult in good health. V is TRBV5-1 and J is TRBJ2-3, with TRBD2 matching 11 bases. The material was peripheral blood, obtained on day 0 of AZD1222 vaccination. CDR3 nucleotide sequence: TGCGCCAGCAGCTTGGTTCTAGCGGGAGGTTCAGATACGCAGTATTTT. It encodes CASSLVLAGGSDTQYF. The full variable domain, rest sourced from reference TRBV5-1 and TRBJ2-3, is KAGVTQTPRYLIKTRGQQVTLSCSPISGHRSVSWYQQTPGQGLQFLFEYFSETQRNKGNFPGRFSGRQFSNSRSEMNVSTLELGDSALYLCASSLVLAGGSDTQYFGPGTRLTVL.